The 15 T cell receptor beta chains below come from one sample, sequenced in a study of T cells in Graves' hyperthyroidism and ophthalmopathy. RNA transcripts served as the template for amplifying TCR beta CDR3 regions. The HTBI set primed first-round TCR CDR3 RT-PCR. From the multiplex PCR reads, TCRdb called clonotypes with MiXCR, one entry per CDR3 protein. The top ten hold roughly 60% of the sample, which has around 300,000 distinct CDR3 sequences, 20% to 25% seen once. Sequencing was performed on blood. Receptors originate from a young man with Graves' ophthalmopathy.

There are many counts of this clonotype. This chain links TRBV12-3 or TRBV12-4 with TRBJ2-3; the D gene could be TRBD1 or TRBD2 (5 bases each). V was pared by 2 bases and J by 6 bases, with 9 bases between. The length of the CDR3 is 13 residues. The CDR3 DNA follows: TGTGCCAGCAGTTTACTGGGGGACGATACGCAGTATTTT. It translates to CASSLLGDDTQYF.

This clonotype was observed many times. This rearrangement joins TRBV30 to TRBJ1-2; unclear D gene. Germline loops: CDR1 GTSNPN, CDR2 SVGIG (reference sequence). V dropped 0 bases and J dropped 3 bases, with 17 bases sitting between them. This CDR3 has 16 amino acids. The CDR3 DNA is TGTGCCTGGAGTGTACTGGTTGGGTCTGGGGACTATGGCTACACCTTC. Encoded protein: CAWSVLVGSGDYGYTF. The full variable domain, rest sourced from reference TRBV30 and TRBJ1-2, is SQTIHQWPATLVQPVGSPLSLECTVEGTSNPNLYWYRQAAGRGLQLLFYSVGIGQISSEVPQNLSASRPQDRQFILSSKKLLLSDSGFYLCAWSVLVGSGDYGYTFGSGTRLTVV.

There are many counts of this clonotype. The chain joins TRBV12-3 or TRBV12-4 to TRBJ2-7; D might be TRBD1 (6 bases). The CDR3 is made up of 15 amino acids. Trimming left V 6 bases short and J 0 bases short, with 15 bases between. Here the CDR3 DNA reads TGTGCCAGCAGCCCCGAAGGGGGTCTCTCCTACGAGCAGTACTTC. This gives the protein CASSPEGGLSYEQYF.

The chain recombines TRBV20-1 with TRBJ1-6; no clear D. Germline V CDR1 and CDR2: DFQATT, SNEGSKA (reference sequence). The length of the CDR3 is 15 residues. Trimming pared 5 bases from V and 4 bases from J, leaving 15 bases between. The CDR3 loop reads CSASLGAGYNSPLHF. In DNA form, the CDR3 reads TGCAGTGCTTCCCTCGGAGCGGGATATAATTCACCCCTCCACTTT.

This clonotype came up many times. This chain uses TRBV7-2 with TRBJ2-1; D is perhaps TRBD1 or TRBD2 (6 bases each). The germline gives CDR1 SGHTA, CDR2 FQGNSA. The V end lost 6 bases, the J end lost 9 bases, and 21 bases lay between the germline ends. The CDR3 is 15 residues long. CDR3 sequence reads: CASRYTGGLDIEQFF. The CDR3 coding sequence is TGTGCCAGCAGATATACCGGGGGCCTGGATATTGAGCAGTTCTTC.

This clonotype was detected many times. This rearrangement joins TRBV20-1 to TRBJ2-3; 10 bases are a match to TRBD2. This CDR3 comprises 15 residues. Losses at the gene ends were 8 bases for V and 3 bases for J; bases not matched to a gene: 11. Per germline, CDR1 DFQATT and CDR2 SNEGSKA (reference sequence). The CDR3 loop reads CSPTPASGRTDTQYF. In DNA form, the CDR3 reads TGCAGTCCCACCCCGGCTAGCGGGAGAACAGATACGCAGTATTTT.

This clonotype was picked up many times. V and J are TRBV7-9 and TRBJ1-2; D unclear. This CDR3 is 13 amino acids long. Germline values: CDR1 SEHNR, CDR2 FQNEAQ (reference sequence). V was trimmed by 5 bases and J by 5 bases, leaving 12 bases between them. CDR3 nucleotide sequence: TGTGCCAGCAGCCCCCAAGGACGGTATGGCTACACCTTC. Encoded protein: CASSPQGRYGYTF.

The chain uses TRBV19 and TRBJ2-6, with D perhaps matching TRBD1 (7 bases). From germline, CDR1 is LNHDA and CDR2 SQIVND (reference sequence). The CDR3 runs to 15 residues. Between the trimmed V and J ends, which lost 6 bases and 4 bases, there was a span of 13 bases. The CDR3 sequence: CASRARGAGANVLTF. CDR3 in DNA: TGTGCCAGTAGGGCCAGGGGGGCCGGGGCCAACGTCCTGACTTTC. The variable domain in full, completed from reference TRBV19 and TRBJ2-6, reads DGGITQSPKYLFRKEGQNVTLSCEQNLNHDAMYWYRQDPGQGLRLIYYSQIVNDFQKGDIAEGYSVSREKKESFPLTVTSAQKNPTAFYLCASRARGAGANVLTFGAGSRLTVL.

The gene calls are TRBV10-3 and TRBJ2-1; 7 bases match TRBD1. With V trimmed by 2 bases and J by 9 bases, 7 bases remained unmatched. CDR3 length equals 14 residues. From germline, CDR1 is ENHRY and CDR2 SYGVKD. CDR3 loop: CAISEPHRGGEQFF. The CDR3 DNA reads TGTGCCATCAGTGAGCCCCACAGGGGTGGTGAGCAGTTCTTC.

The chain employs TRBV7-2 and TRBJ2-7, with D hard to call. The CDR3 covers 13 residues. Germline loops: CDR1 SGHTA, CDR2 FQGNSA. Trimming took 7 bases from V and 4 from J, leaving 14 bases between them. CDR3 nucleotides: TGTGCCAGCAATGACCCCCCACTGTACGAGCAGTACTTC. Translating gives CASNDPPLYEQYF.

There are a few counts of this clonotype. The chain couples TRBV12-3 or TRBV12-4 to TRBJ1-1; TRBD1 is a possible D gene (5 bases). The ends were cut back, 4 bases at V and 3 bases at J, with 12 bases in the middle. This CDR3 is 14 amino acids long. The CDR3 reads CASSYYGGDTEAFF. The CDR3 nucleotides are TGTGCCAGCAGTTATTACGGGGGGGACACTGAAGCTTTCTTT.

This clonotype was picked up a small number of times. The chain employs TRBV19 and TRBJ1-5; D is unclear. The germline CDR1 and CDR2 sequences are LNHDA and SQIVND (reference sequence). The CDR3 contains 12 residues. V was cut by 6 bases and J by 5 bases, with 8 bases left in between. CDR3 sequence (DNA): TGTGCCAGTAGACACAGAGATCAGCCCCAGCATTTT. It yields the protein CASRHRDQPQHF. The full variable domain, rest sourced from reference TRBV19 and TRBJ1-5, is DGGITQSPKYLFRKEGQNVTLSCEQNLNHDAMYWYRQDPGQGLRLIYYSQIVNDFQKGDIAEGYSVSREKKESFPLTVTSAQKNPTAFYLCASRHRDQPQHFGDGTRLSIL.

The chain joins TRBV2 to TRBJ1-5; D is ambiguous. The CDR3 sequence is 16 residues long. The V gene's germline CDR1 is SNHLY and CDR2 FYNNEI. V shed 0 bases and J shed 1 base, with 10 bases lying between them. For the CDR3, the DNA is TGTGCCAGCAGTGAAGCGTCCCCGGGGAGCAATCAGCCCCAGCATTTT. Amino acid sequence: CASSEASPGSNQPQHF.

This clonotype has only a few counts. V gene TRBV19 combines with J gene TRBJ1-5; D is ambiguous. The CDR3 is 14 amino acids. The germline CDR1 and CDR2 sequences are LNHDA and SQIVND (reference sequence). The ends were cut back, 3 bases at V and 7 bases at J, with 13 bases in the middle. The CDR3 region is CASSISQVDQPQHF. The CDR3, as DNA: TGTGCCAGTAGTATCAGTCAGGTGGACCAGCCCCAGCATTTT.

The table lists this clonotype with many counts. The V call is TRBV3-1, the J call TRBJ1-1, with D unresolved. The length of the CDR3 is 12 residues. Germline assignment: CDR1 LGHDT and CDR2 YNNKEL (reference sequence). V lost 4 bases to trimming and J lost 5 bases, with 8 bases between them. The CDR3 coding sequence is TGTGCCAGCAGCCGAGGGAGGACTGAAGCTTTCTTT. Amino acid sequence: CASSRGRTEAFF.